This T cell receptor beta chain comes out of a study of PD-L1 blockade in urothelial cancer (TCRdb year 2017). About the study as a whole: Every patient began therapy in the mid-2010s and was given atezolizumab 1,200 mg intravenously every 3 weeks. About nine tenths of the roughly 29 patients were males with bladder-origin urothelial cancer, and 18 of 29 reported a prior smoking history. An ECOG performance status of 0 or 1 was recorded for the patients, and 0 to 3 prior chemotherapy regimens had been received by the patients. Blood samples were analyzed 3 weeks after the start of treatment (second dose) and 6 weeks after the start of treatment. Blood samples gave a median of about 130,000 T cells and approximately 80,000 unique TCRs, with a median clonality of 0.080. An exploratory multi-omic analysis was conducted of the somatic, immune and clinical correlates of response to PD-L1 blockade with atezolizumab in urothelial cancer. Pretreatment tumor samples and matched peripheral blood, collected serially before and after atezolizumab treatment, underwent TCR sequencing. Progression-free survival longer than 6 months counted as durable clinical benefit, and TCR features were additionally tested against both progression-free and overall survival. Whole exome sequencing and RNA sequencing of pretreatment tumors were performed alongside TCR sequencing in the same patients. Fewer than ten patients achieved durable clinical benefit and about 22 did not. Twenty-nine patients had pretreatment blood TCR-seq, around 24 had at least one posttreatment blood collection, and around 24 had tumor TCR-seq. Overall results and qualifications from the work: A pretreatment peripheral blood TCR clonality below the median was linked to improved progression-free and overall survival. Because of the small sample size (n ≈ 29) and the many exploratory analyses performed, the results are intended to be regarded as hypothesis-generating. Greater expansion of tumor-associated TCR clones in peripheral blood 3 weeks after the start of treatment was observed in patients with durable benefit (n ≈ 22, p = 0.022).

V loses 4 bases at its end and J loses 1 base; junction bases beyond the gene matches: 7. The CDR3 contains 16 residues, cysteine and phenylalanine counted. Only the CDR3 region is kept as DNA, spanning 48 bases read in frame from base 1. The germline V gene specifies SGHRS as CDR1 and YFSETQ as CDR2. Taken with the paper, the label for time point translates to: pretreatment peripheral blood. A total of around 30 patients with locally advanced or metastatic urothelial carcinoma, treated at Memorial Sloan Kettering on a trial protocol, made up the cohort. Peripheral blood mononuclear cells were collected from each patient pretreatment and during treatment, giving between 1 and 8 total time points per patient. The Qiagen DNeasy Blood extraction kit was used to purify genomic DNA from total PBMCs and tumor samples. Collected pretreatment and during treatment, PBMCs were isolated and stored as previously described.

To estimate absolute template abundance from read counts, synthetic TCR analog templates were spiked into each PCR. The immunoSEQ assay was used to amplify TCRbeta CDR3 regions from genomic DNA with bias-controlled V and J gene primers. Sequencing of rearranged TCRbeta segments was performed at approximately 20X coverage. In the paper's pipeline: Sequencing errors were corrected by clustering, and CDR3s were annotated against IMGT so that V, D and J genes could be assigned. Only productive TCRbeta rearrangements were used in downstream analyses, excluding out-of-frame or stop-codon sequences. Clonality was computed as one minus Shannon entropy normalized by the log of the number of unique productive sequences. Fisher's exact test with Benjamini-Hochberg correction, at a threshold of adjusted p below 0.01, was used to find clones that differed between time points or between blood and tumor. Drawn from immuneACCESS, this table holds only the in-frame rearrangements with V and J called that TCRdb kept. Clones are partly lost; checked studies trace under half to an unresolved V gene and leave the rest unexplained. Clonal size and the V and J genes are those of that table, whereas D and trimming came from the DNA. A total of roughly 130,000 clones appear in this sample, approximately 84% of them only once. The top ten hold around 3.2% of the sample.

For this clone: Its recognized antigen is unknown. Per-base qualities were not stored, and no clone one base away is much larger.

The sequencing here drew on PBMCs, taken around atezolizumab (anti-PD-L1) treatment. The sequence derives from a man aged 45 to 65 with urothelial cancer. The chain couples TRBV5-1 to TRBJ2-3; TRBD2 aligns with 9 central bases. This receptor has the CDR3 CASSGVAGVGTDTQYF. The base sequence is TGCGCCAGCAGCGGTGTAGCGGGAGTGGGCACAGATACGCAGTATTTT.